The 2 T cell receptor beta chains below come from one sample, sequenced in a study of blood T cell repertoires in COVID-19. TCRdb's copy holds only in-frame clones and misses some; the assay was immunoSEQ multiplex PCR. Among roughly 150,000 clones listed, around 89% were seen once. Material: peripheral blood. The receptors stem from a man aged 55 to 70 with active or convalescent COVID-19.

The rearrangement joins TRBV7-3 to TRBJ2-7; no clear D gene. V was trimmed by 5 bases and J by 0 bases, leaving 11 bases between them. The CDR3 spans 14 residues. The germline V gene encodes CDR1 SGHTA and CDR2 FQGTGA. CDR3 amino acids: CASSVEPFSYEQYF. The CDR3 DNA follows: TGTGCCAGCAGCGTCGAGCCCTTCTCCTACGAGCAGTACTTC.

Only a few counts were recorded for this clone. This chain connects TRBV28 to TRBJ1-1; TRBD1 aligns across 7 bases. The CDR3 spans 14 residues. The germline gives CDR1 MDHEN, CDR2 SYDVKM. J gave up 0 bases and V 7 bases, and 5 bases lay outside the gene matches. In DNA form, the CDR3 reads TGTGCCAGCACCCCAGGGGGAGTGAACACTGAAGCTTTCTTT. Protein product: CASTPGGVNTEAFF.